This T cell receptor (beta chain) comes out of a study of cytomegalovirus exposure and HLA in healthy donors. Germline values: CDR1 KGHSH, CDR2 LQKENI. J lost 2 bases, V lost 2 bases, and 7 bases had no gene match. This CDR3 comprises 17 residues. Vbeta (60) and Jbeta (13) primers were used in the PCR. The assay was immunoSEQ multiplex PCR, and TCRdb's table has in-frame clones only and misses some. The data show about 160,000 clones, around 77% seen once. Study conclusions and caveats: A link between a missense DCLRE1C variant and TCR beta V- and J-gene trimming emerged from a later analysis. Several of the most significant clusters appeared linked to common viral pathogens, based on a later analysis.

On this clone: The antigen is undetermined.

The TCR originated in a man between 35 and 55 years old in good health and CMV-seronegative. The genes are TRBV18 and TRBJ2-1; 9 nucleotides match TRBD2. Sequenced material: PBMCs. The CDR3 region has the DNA TGTGCCAGCTCACCATTGATACCTAGCGGGACCTACAATGAGCAGTTCTTC. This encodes CASSPLIPSGTYNEQFF.